The clone carrying this TCR beta chain was observed once. Produced via immunoSEQ multiplex PCR; TCRdb's table is partial and in-frame only. The sample includes about 150,000 clones, less than 90% of them seen just once. This sample was taken from a study of radiation and T cells in renal cell carcinoma. Described time point: blood 4 weeks post-SBRT, at nephrectomy. Treatment indicated: 15 Gy SBRT to primary tumor, nephrectomy 4 weeks later. Germline V CDR1 and CDR2: MNHEY, SVGAGI. Unmatched junction bases numbered 4, after V lost 2 bases and J lost 6 bases. CDR3 size: 13 residues. The sequence derives from a woman in her 50s with renal cell carcinoma. The rearrangement links TRBV6-5 to TRBJ2-7; TRBD2 matches 7 bases. Sequencing used blood, obtained from a patient whose treatment included radiotherapy and nephrectomy. The CDR3: CASSYAGVGEQYF. In DNA, the CDR3 is TGTGCCAGCAGTTACGCGGGAGTAGGCGAGCAGTACTTC.